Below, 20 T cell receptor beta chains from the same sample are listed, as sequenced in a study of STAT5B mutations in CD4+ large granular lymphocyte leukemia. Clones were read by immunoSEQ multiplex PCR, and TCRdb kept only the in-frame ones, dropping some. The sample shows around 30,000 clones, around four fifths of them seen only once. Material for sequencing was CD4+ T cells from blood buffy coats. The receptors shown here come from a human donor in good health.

The CDR3 region is CASAEDSYNEQFF. For the CDR3, the DNA is TGTGCCAGTGCCGAGGACAGCTACAATGAGCAGTTCTTC. The rearrangement joins TRBV6-5 to TRBJ2-1; maybe TRBD1 (6 bases). The CDR3 totals 13 residues. The V and J ends lost 9 bases and 3 bases respectively, with 12 bases between them. Germline V gives CDR1 MNHEY, CDR2 SVGAGI.

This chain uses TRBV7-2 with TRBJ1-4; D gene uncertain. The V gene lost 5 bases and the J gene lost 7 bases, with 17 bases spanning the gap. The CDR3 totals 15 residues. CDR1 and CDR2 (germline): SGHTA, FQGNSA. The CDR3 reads CASSQRGGRVEKLFF. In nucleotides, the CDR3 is TGTGCCAGCAGCCAGAGAGGCGGTAGGGTTGAAAAACTGTTTTTT.

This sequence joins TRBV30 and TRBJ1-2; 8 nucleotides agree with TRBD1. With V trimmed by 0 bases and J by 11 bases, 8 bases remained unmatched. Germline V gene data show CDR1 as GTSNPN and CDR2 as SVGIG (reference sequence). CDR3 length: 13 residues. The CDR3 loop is CAWSVQGALGYTF. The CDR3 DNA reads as TGTGCCTGGAGTGTCCAGGGGGCGTTAGGATACACCTTC.

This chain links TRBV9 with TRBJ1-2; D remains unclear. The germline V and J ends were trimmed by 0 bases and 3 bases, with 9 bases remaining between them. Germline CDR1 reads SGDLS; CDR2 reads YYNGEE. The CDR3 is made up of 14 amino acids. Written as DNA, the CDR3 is TGTGCCAGCAGCGTAGGCCGGGCCTACTATGGCTACACCTTC. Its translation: CASSVGRAYYGYTF. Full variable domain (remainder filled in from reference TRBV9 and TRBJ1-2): DSGVTQTPKHLITATGQRVTLRCSPRSGDLSVYWYQQSLDQGLQFLIQYYNGEERAKGNILERFSAQQFPDLHSELNLSSLELGDSALYFCASSVGRAYYGYTFGSGTRLTVV.

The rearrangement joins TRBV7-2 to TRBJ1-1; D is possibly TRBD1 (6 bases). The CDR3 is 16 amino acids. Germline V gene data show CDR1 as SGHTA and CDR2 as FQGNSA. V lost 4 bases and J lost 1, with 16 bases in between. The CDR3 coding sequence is TGTGCCAGCAGCTCGATTTTGACAGGCCCGAACACTGAAGCTTTCTTT. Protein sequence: CASSSILTGPNTEAFF.

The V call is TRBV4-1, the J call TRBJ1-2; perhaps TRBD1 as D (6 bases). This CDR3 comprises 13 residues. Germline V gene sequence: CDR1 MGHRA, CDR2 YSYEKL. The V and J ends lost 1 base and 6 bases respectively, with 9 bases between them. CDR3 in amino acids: CASSQGGLDGYTF. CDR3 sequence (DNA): TGCGCCAGCAGCCAAGGGGGGCTGGATGGCTACACCTTC.

CDR3 nucleotides: TGCGCCAGCAGCTCGGGGACTGCTGGTAGTTCTGGCTACACCTTC. Its translation is CASSSGTAGSSGYTF. This chain connects TRBV5-1 to TRBJ1-2; TRBD1 might be the D (5 bases). The V gene lost 3 bases and the J gene lost 7 bases, with 19 bases spanning the gap. The germline V gene encodes CDR1 SGHRS and CDR2 YFSETQ. The CDR3 is 15 amino acids.

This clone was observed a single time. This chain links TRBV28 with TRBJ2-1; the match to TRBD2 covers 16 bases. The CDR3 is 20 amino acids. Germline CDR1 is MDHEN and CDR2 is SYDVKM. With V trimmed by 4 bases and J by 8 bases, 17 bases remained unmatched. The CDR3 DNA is TGTGCCAGCAGTTCTCTAACCGGGACTAGCGGGAGGGACTTTAGGGATGAGCAGTTCTTC. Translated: CASSSLTGTSGRDFRDEQFF. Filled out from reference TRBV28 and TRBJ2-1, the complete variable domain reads DVKVTQSSRYLVKRTGEKVFLECVQDMDHENMFWYRQDPGLGLRLIYFSYDVKMKEKGDIPEGYSVSREKKERFSLILESASTNQTSMYLCASSSLTGTSGRDFRDEQFFGPGTRLTVL.

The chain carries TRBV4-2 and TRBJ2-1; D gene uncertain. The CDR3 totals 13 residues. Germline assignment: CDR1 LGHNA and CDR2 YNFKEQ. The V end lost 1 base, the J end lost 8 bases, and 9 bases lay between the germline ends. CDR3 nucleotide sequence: TGTGCCAGCAGCCAAGGGGTAAACCATGAGCAGTTCTTC. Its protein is CASSQGVNHEQFF.

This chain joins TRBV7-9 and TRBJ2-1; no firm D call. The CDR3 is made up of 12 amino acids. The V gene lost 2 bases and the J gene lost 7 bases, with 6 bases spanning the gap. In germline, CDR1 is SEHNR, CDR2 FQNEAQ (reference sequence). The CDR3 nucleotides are TGTGCCAGCAGCTTAATACGGAATGAGCAGTTCTTC. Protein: CASSLIRNEQFF.

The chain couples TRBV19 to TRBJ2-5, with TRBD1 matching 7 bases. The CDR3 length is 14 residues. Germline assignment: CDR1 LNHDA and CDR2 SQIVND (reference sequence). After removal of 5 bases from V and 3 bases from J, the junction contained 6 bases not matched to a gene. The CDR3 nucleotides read TGTGCCAGTAGTGTGGGGACAGTTAAAGAGACCCAGTACTTC. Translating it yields CASSVGTVKETQYF.

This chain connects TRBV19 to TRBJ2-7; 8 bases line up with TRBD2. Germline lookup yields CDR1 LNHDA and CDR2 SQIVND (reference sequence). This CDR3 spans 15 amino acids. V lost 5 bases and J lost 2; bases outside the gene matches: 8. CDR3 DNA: TGTGCCAGTAGTCGGGAGGGCAGAGGAGCCTACGAGCAGTACTTC. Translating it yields CASSREGRGAYEQYF.

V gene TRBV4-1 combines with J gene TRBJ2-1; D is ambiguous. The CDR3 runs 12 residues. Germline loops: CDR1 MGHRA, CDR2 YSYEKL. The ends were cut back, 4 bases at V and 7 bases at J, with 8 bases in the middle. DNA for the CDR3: TGCGCCAGCAGCCCTTACGGGAATGAGCAGTTCTTC. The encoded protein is CASSPYGNEQFF.

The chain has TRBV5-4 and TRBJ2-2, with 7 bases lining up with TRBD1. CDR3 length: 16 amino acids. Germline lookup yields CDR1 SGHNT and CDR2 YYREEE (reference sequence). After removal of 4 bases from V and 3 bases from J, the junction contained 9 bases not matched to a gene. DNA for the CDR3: TGTGCCAGCAGCGTCGGGACAGCGATTGACACCGGGGAGCTGTTTTTT. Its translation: CASSVGTAIDTGELFF.

The CDR3 nucleotides are TGCAGCGCAAGCGGGAGGGGTGGCACAGATACGCAGTATTTT. It codes for CSASGRGGTDTQYF. This chain connects TRBV29-1 to TRBJ2-3; 10 nucleotides line up with TRBD2. Germline V gene lookup returns CDR1 SQVTM and CDR2 ANQGSEA. The CDR3 is 14 residues long. With 7 bases clipped from V and 1 base from J, the junction kept 5 bases outside the gene matches.

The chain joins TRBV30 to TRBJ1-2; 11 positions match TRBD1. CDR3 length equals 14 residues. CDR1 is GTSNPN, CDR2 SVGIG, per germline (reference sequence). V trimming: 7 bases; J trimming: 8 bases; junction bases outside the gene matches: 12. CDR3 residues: CASTTTGTGGGYTF. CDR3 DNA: TGTGCCTCCACTACCACCGGGACAGGGGGAGGCTACACCTTC.

Written as DNA, the CDR3 is TGTGCCATCAGTGAGCCCGGGGCACACCGAGGCGAGCAGTACTTC. Residues: CAISEPGAHRGEQYF. The rearrangement uses TRBV10-3 and TRBJ2-5; either TRBD1 or TRBD2 may supply D (5 bases each). The closer fit of TRBJ2-7 to the DNA end suggests the J call may be wrong. Germline V gene sequence: CDR1 ENHRY, CDR2 SYGVKD. The CDR3 sequence is 15 residues long.

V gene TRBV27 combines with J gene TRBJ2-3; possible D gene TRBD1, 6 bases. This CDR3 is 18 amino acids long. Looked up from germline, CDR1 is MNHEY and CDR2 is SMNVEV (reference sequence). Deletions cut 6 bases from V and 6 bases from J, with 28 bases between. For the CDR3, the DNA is TGTGCCAGCAGACTCGCCCCTGGTGTCGCAACAGGGTATGATACGCAGTATTTT. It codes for CASRLAPGVATGYDTQYF.

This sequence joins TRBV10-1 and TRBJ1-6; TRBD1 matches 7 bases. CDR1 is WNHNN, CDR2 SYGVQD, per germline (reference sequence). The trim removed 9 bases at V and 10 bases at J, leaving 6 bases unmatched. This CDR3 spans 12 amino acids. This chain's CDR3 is CASDREPSPLHF. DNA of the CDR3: TGCGCCAGTGACAGGGAGCCGTCACCCCTCCACTTT.

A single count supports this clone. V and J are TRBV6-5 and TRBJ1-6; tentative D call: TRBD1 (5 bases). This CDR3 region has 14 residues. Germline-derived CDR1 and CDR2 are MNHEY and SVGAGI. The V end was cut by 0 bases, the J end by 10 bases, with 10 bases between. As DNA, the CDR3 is TGTGCCAGCAGTTACTCCATGGGGACCTCACCCCTCCACTTT. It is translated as CASSYSMGTSPLHF.